This entry describes one T cell receptor beta chain. Its antigen is not known. A read error may produce the germline difference seen at one junction end. These data originate in a study of post-analysis software for immune sequencing data. Study at large: Multiple sclerosis in the patients followed relapsing-remitting, secondary progressive and progressive-relapsing courses.

The CDR3 totals 12 residues. The germline CDR1 and CDR2 sequences are SGHTA and FQGTGA. Built from TCR beta cDNA, the libraries had unique molecular identifiers in them. Input amounts of 1 to 10 million T cells were used. These gave around 500,000 cDNA molecules, so each molecule approximated one T cell. TCRdb re-called the PCR reads with MiXCR, one entry per CDR3 protein. The data contain 450,000 or so distinct CDR3 sequences, 45% of them singletons. Broader study findings: Normalized Chao1 diversity was significantly reduced in patients versus controls. Patients used about 5 TRBV segments, including TRBV5-6, TRBV5-1 and TRBV20-1, more often than controls. Same-batch samples co-clustered strongly by F measure.

The genes are TRBV7-3 and TRBJ2-3, with no clear D. The specimen was blood. The TCR sequence derives from a girl between 10 and 17 years old with multiple sclerosis. The CDR3 protein is CVSSVNPDTQYF. CDR3 DNA: TGTGTCAGCAGCGTTAACCCAGATACGCAGTATTTT.